A single sample gave rise to the 27 T cell receptor beta chains below, sequenced in a study of blood T cell repertoires in COVID-19. Only in-frame clones appear in the TCRdb table, and some are missing; sequencing was by immunoSEQ multiplex PCR. The repertoire holds 130,000 or so clones, with around nine tenths as singletons. Sequencing was carried out using peripheral blood. These receptors all stem from a woman aged 50 to 60 with acute or convalescent COVID-19.

CDR3 sequence: CASSKETSGRLGTQYF. CDR3 DNA sequence: TGTGCCAGCAGCAAGGAGACTAGCGGGAGGTTAGGTACGCAGTATTTT. The chain recombines TRBV7-2 with TRBJ2-3; 13 bases line up with TRBD2. Germline assignment: CDR1 SGHTA and CDR2 FQGNSA. CDR3 length: 16 amino acids. The V gene end was trimmed by 5 bases and the J gene end by 8 bases; junction bases not matched to a gene: 10.

The V gene is TRBV11-3, the J gene TRBJ2-3, with D possibly being TRBD2 (6 bases). The germline gives CDR1 SGHNT, CDR2 YENEEA. CDR3 length: 14 amino acids. V was trimmed by 2 bases and J by 6 bases, leaving 12 bases between them. In nucleotides, the CDR3 is TGTGCCAGCAGCTTATATGGCGGGGACGATACGCAGTATTTT. Translation: CASSLYGGDDTQYF.

The V gene is TRBV6-5, the J gene TRBJ2-6; 7 nucleotides line up with TRBD1. The CDR3 consists of 15 residues. Germline assignment: CDR1 MNHEY and CDR2 SVGAGI. V gave up 6 bases and J gave up 4 bases; unmatched junction bases: 6. CDR3 region: CASSLQGYGANVLTF. The CDR3 DNA follows: TGTGCCAGCAGCTTACAGGGGTACGGGGCCAACGTCCTGACTTTC.

The chain is built from TRBV6-2 or TRBV6-3 and TRBJ2-1; D is ambiguous. Germline V CDR1 and CDR2: MNHEY, SVGEGT. CDR3 length equals 12 residues. The V end lost 0 bases, the J end lost 10 bases, and 7 bases lay between the germline ends. The CDR3 nucleotides are TGTGCCAGCAGTTACTCAGACTCGGAGCAGTTCTTC. Translating gives CASSYSDSEQFF.

The rearrangement uses TRBV5-1 and TRBJ2-5, with TRBD2 matching over 14 bases. With V trimmed by 3 bases and J by 5 bases, 6 bases remained unmatched. Per the germline V gene, CDR1 is SGHRS and CDR2 is YFSETQ. There are 16 residues in the CDR3. This chain's CDR3 is CASSSSTSGGAETQYF. The DNA of the CDR3 is TGCGCCAGCAGCTCATCGACTAGCGGGGGGGCCGAGACCCAGTACTTC.

This chain links TRBV7-2 with TRBJ1-1; 7 bases map to TRBD1. Trimming removed 6 bases from V and 4 bases from J; junction bases left unmatched: 8. Per germline, CDR1 SGHTA and CDR2 FQGNSA. CDR3 size: 14 residues. The CDR3 coding sequence is TGTGCCAGCAGACATCCAGGGGGAATCACTGAAGCTTTCTTT. It codes for CASRHPGGITEAFF.

The sample holds one count of this clone. The rearrangement links TRBV5-4 to TRBJ2-6, with D possibly being TRBD1 (5 bases). Trimming left V 4 bases short and J 2 bases short, with 13 bases between. This CDR3 is built from 16 residues. Germline assignment: CDR1 SGHNT and CDR2 YYREEE (reference sequence). CDR3 DNA sequence: TGTGCCAGCAGCAAACAGGTCTCTCCTGGGGCCAACGTCCTGACTTTC. It yields the protein CASSKQVSPGANVLTF. Together with reference TRBV5-4 and TRBJ2-6, the CDR3 gives the full variable domain: ETGVTQSPTHLIKTRGQQVTLRCSSQSGHNTVSWYQQALGQGPQFIFQYYREEENGRGNFPPRFSGLQFPNYSSELNVNALELDDSALYLCASSKQVSPGANVLTFGAGSRLTVL.

The chain employs TRBV7-3 and TRBJ1-2; D gene ambiguous. CDR1 SGHTA and CDR2 FQGTGA come from the germline V gene. The CDR3 covers 13 residues. V dropped 5 bases and J dropped 3 bases, with 10 bases sitting between them. DNA for the CDR3: TGTGCCAGCAGCCCCGGGGAAGACTATGGCTACACCTTC. This sequence encodes CASSPGEDYGYTF.

The rearrangement joins TRBV5-4 to TRBJ2-2; 7 nucleotides align to TRBD2. The V gene's germline CDR1 is SGHNT and CDR2 YYREEE (reference sequence). The CDR3 spans 16 residues. Trimming cost V 3 bases and J 0 bases; bases outside gene matches: 5. The DNA of the CDR3 is TGTGCCAGCAGCTACGGGACTACGACGAACACCGGGGAGCTGTTTTTT. Translating gives CASSYGTTTNTGELFF.

The gene calls are TRBV6-5 and TRBJ1-3, with TRBD1 identical over 7 bases. This CDR3 is built from 14 residues. J lost 4 bases, V lost 6 bases, and 6 bases had no gene match. Germline CDR1 and CDR2: MNHEY and SVGAGI. CDR3 region: CASRRQGEGNTIYF. For the CDR3, the DNA is TGTGCCAGCAGGCGACAGGGAGAAGGAAACACCATATATTTT.

There are a few counts of this clone. The chain carries TRBV12-5 and TRBJ1-4; TRBD1 matches 12 bases. V lost 4 bases to trimming and J lost 7 bases; unmatched junction nucleotides: 4. The CDR3 consists of 15 residues. The germline gives CDR1 LGHNT, CDR2 FRNRAP. The CDR3 DNA follows: TGTGCTAGTGGTTGGGGGGACAGGGGGCGTGAAAAACTGTTTTTT. Residues: CASGWGDRGREKLFF.

The chain carries TRBV5-1 and TRBJ1-2; maybe TRBD1 (6 bases). The germline V gene encodes CDR1 SGHRS and CDR2 YFSETQ. The CDR3 runs to 13 residues. Trimming pared 4 bases from V and 0 bases from J, leaving 7 bases between. This CDR3 reads CASSRTANYGYTF. DNA for the CDR3: TGCGCCAGCAGCCGGACAGCTAACTATGGCTACACCTTC.

This clone was detected a few times. The V gene is TRBV14, the J gene TRBJ2-7; 9 bases are a match to TRBD2. The junction had 6 bases not matched to a gene; V was cut back by 4 bases and J by 2 bases. Germline CDR1 and CDR2: SGHDN and FVKESK. The CDR3 spans 15 residues. CDR3 residues: CASSRLAVGTYEQYF. Here the CDR3 DNA reads TGTGCCAGCAGCCGACTAGCGGTAGGGACCTACGAGCAGTACTTC.

The gene calls are TRBV19 and TRBJ2-2; TRBD1 matches at 10 bases. Germline V gene lookup returns CDR1 LNHDA and CDR2 SQIVND (reference sequence). This CDR3 has 17 residues. The V gene end was trimmed by 5 bases and the J gene end by 7 bases; junction bases not matched to a gene: 13. CDR3 region: CASSPRRGQGPGGELFF. The CDR3 DNA is TGTGCCAGTAGTCCCCGCAGGGGACAGGGGCCAGGCGGGGAGCTGTTTTTT.

The chain employs TRBV7-8 and TRBJ1-5, with 9 bases matching TRBD1. In germline, CDR1 is SGHVS, CDR2 FQNEAQ. V was clipped by 5 bases and J by 4 bases; unmatched bases: 6. The length of the CDR3 is 15 residues. CDR3 coding DNA: TGTGCCAGCAGCGTCGGACAGGGGTTAAATCAGCCCCAGCATTTT. Amino acids: CASSVGQGLNQPQHF.

A single count supports this clone. J is TRBJ1-1 and V is TRBV5-4; possible D gene TRBD1, 6 bases. Germline CDR1 and CDR2: SGHNT and YYREEE (reference sequence). This CDR3 has 15 amino acids. Trimming cost V 4 bases and J 3 bases, with 16 bases left between them. CDR3 sequence (DNA): TGTGCCAGCAGCCTGGCAGGGGCGCGGGACACTGAAGCTTTCTTT. Translated, it gives CASSLAGARDTEAFF.

The rearrangement joins TRBV7-8 to TRBJ2-1; 10 bases line up with TRBD1. Germline-derived CDR1 and CDR2 are SGHVS and FQNEAQ. The CDR3 has 14 residues. The J segment lost 8 bases and the V segment lost 6 bases, leaving 7 bases of the junction unmatched. The CDR3 sequence is CASSLTGGFYEQFF. The DNA for the CDR3 is TGTGCCAGCAGTTTGACAGGGGGCTTCTATGAGCAGTTCTTC. Supplemented by reference TRBV7-8 and TRBJ2-1, the full variable domain reads GAGVSQSPRYKVAKRGQDVALRCDPISGHVSLFWYQQALGQGPEFLTYFQNEAQLDKSGLPSDRFFAERPEGSVSTLKIQRTQQEDSAVYLCASSLTGGFYEQFFGPGTRLTVL.

Notes on this clone: The DNA is left out, because the CDR3 cannot be placed on it with certainty; the CDR3 is given as TCRdb lists it. V is TRBV6-5 and J is TRBJ1-4; the table gives TRBD1 as D, unverified against the DNA. The CDR3 sequence runs 14 residues, both termini included. Germline V CDR1 and CDR2: MNHEY, SVGAGI. The CDR3: CASSYRFGQGTILF.

V usage is TRBV10-3 and J usage is TRBJ2-1, with TRBD2 identical over 12 bases. Germline V gives CDR1 ENHRY, CDR2 SYGVKD. The CDR3 is 14 amino acids. After removal of 8 bases from V and 6 bases from J, the junction contained 5 bases not matched to a gene. The CDR3 is CAIALAGGPNEQFF. CDR3 DNA sequence: TGTGCCATCGCCCTAGCGGGAGGGCCCAATGAGCAGTTCTTC.

The gene calls are TRBV12-5 and TRBJ2-3, with D possibly TRBD1 on 6 matching bases. The length of the CDR3 is 13 residues. Trimming cost V 2 bases and J 6 bases, with 9 bases left between them. CDR1 and CDR2 (germline): LGHNT, FRNRAP. CDR3 bases: TGTGCTAGTGGTTTGTCAGGGGAGGATACGCAGTATTTT. Amino acid sequence: CASGLSGEDTQYF.

The CDR3 DNA is TGTGCCAGCAAAGCCGGGACAGGGATGAACACTGAAGCTTTCTTT. It codes for CASKAGTGMNTEAFF. The rearrangement links TRBV6-6 to TRBJ1-1; 9 nucleotides line up with TRBD1. V dropped 7 bases and J dropped 0; count of bases not matched to a gene: 6. The germline V gene encodes CDR1 MNHNY and CDR2 SVGAGI (reference sequence). The CDR3 is 15 amino acids.

This clone has just a few counts. This chain uses TRBV13 with TRBJ2-2; 7 bases fit TRBD1. Germline lookup yields CDR1 PRHDT and CDR2 FYEKMQ (reference sequence). The CDR3 spans 15 residues. Trimming took 5 bases from V and 5 from J; bases not matched to a gene: 8. Here the CDR3 DNA reads TGTGCCAGCAGCCCACGGACAGGTCATACCGGGGAGCTGTTTTTT. Translation gives CASSPRTGHTGELFF.

The genes are TRBV3-1 (or the pseudogene TRBV3-2) and TRBJ2-5; D perhaps matches TRBD1 (5 bases). There are 14 residues in the CDR3. Germline V gene data show CDR1 as LGHDT and CDR2 as YNNKEL (reference sequence). V was trimmed by 2 bases and J by 3 bases, leaving 10 bases between them. CDR3 bases: TGTGCCAGCAGCCAACAGGGATGGAAAGAGACCCAGTACTTC. Translated, it gives CASSQQGWKETQYF.

The chain is built from TRBV11-2 and TRBJ2-3; D might be TRBD2 (7 bases). From germline, CDR1 is SGHAT and CDR2 FQNNGV. With 7 bases removed from V and 2 bases from J, the gap between germline ends came to 25 bases. The CDR3 length is 18 residues. The CDR3 nucleotides read TGTGCCAGCATCCTAAGAGGAGGCGGGGGCACACCCACAGATACGCAGTATTTT. Translated, it gives CASILRGGGGTPTDTQYF.

The chain carries TRBV28 and TRBJ1-4, with a possible D match to TRBD1 (5 bases). Germline CDR1 and CDR2: MDHEN and SYDVKM. Trimming took 2 bases from V and 7 from J, leaving 11 bases between them. This CDR3 region has 14 residues. The CDR3: CASSLTRVGEKLFF. In DNA form, the CDR3 reads TGTGCCAGCAGTTTAACCAGGGTCGGTGAAAAACTGTTTTTT.

This chain joins TRBV3-1 (or the pseudogene TRBV3-2) and TRBJ1-1; the match to TRBD1 covers 8 bases. CDR3 length equals 16 residues. Trimming at V came to 0 bases and at J to 4 bases, leaving 7 bases not matched to a gene. Germline V gene data show CDR1 as LGHDT and CDR2 as YNNKEL (reference sequence). The CDR3 region is CASSQDTQGAGTEAFF. CDR3 in DNA: TGTGCCAGCAGCCAAGATACTCAGGGGGCCGGCACTGAAGCTTTCTTT.

DNA of the CDR3: TGTGCCATCAGTGACAATCGGGGAGAGACCCAGTACTTC. Protein product: CAISDNRGETQYF. This chain connects TRBV10-3 to TRBJ2-5; possibly TRBD2 for D (5 bases). The CDR3 has 13 residues. V lost 3 bases and J lost 4, with 9 bases in between. Germline V lookup: CDR1 ENHRY, CDR2 SYGVKD.